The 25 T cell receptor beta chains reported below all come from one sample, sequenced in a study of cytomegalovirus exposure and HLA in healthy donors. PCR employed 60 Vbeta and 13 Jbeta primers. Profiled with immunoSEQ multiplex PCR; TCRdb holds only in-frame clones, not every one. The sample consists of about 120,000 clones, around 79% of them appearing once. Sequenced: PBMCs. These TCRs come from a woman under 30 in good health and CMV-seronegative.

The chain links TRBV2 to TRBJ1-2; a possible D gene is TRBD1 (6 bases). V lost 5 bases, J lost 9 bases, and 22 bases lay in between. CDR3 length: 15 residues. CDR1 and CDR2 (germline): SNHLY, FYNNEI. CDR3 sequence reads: CASSPGGGVGYRYTF. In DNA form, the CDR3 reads TGTGCCAGCAGTCCAGGAGGGGGGGTGGGGTATCGCTACACCTTC.

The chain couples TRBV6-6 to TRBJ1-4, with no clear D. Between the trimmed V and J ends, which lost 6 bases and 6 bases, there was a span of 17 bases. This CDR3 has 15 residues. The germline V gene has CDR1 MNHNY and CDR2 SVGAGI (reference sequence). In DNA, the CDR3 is TGTGCCAGCAGGTTACGACATGAGGGTTATGAAAAACTGTTTTTT. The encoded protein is CASRLRHEGYEKLFF.

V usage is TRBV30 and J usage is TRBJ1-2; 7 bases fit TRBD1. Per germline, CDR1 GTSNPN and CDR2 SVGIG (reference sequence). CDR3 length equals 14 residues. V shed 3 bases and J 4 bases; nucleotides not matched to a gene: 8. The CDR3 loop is CAWRTGVRFYGYTF. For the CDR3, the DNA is TGTGCCTGGAGAACAGGGGTTCGTTTCTATGGCTACACCTTC.

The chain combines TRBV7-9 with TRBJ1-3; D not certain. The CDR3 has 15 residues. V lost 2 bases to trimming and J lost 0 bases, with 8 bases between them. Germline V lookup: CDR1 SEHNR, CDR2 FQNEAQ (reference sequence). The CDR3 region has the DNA TGTGCCAGCAGCTTATCCGTACACTCTGGAAACACCATATATTTT. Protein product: CASSLSVHSGNTIYF. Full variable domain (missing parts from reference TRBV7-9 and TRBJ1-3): DTGVSQNPRHKITKRGQNVTFRCDPISEHNRLYWYRQTLGQGPEFLTYFQNEAQLEKSRLLSDRFSAERPKGSFSTLEIQRTEQGDSAMYLCASSLSVHSGNTIYFGEGSWLTVV.

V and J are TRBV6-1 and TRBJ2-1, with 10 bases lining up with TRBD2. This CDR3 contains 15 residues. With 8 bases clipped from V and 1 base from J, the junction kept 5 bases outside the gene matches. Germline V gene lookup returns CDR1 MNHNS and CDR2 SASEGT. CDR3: CASDVAGGSYNEQFF. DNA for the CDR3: TGTGCCAGCGACGTAGCGGGAGGTTCCTACAATGAGCAGTTCTTC.

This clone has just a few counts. The CDR3 DNA reads TGTGCCAGCACCCCCGGGGGGGGCGGCAATCAGCCCCAGCATTTT. It encodes CASTPGGGGNQPQHF. The chain combines TRBV7-2 with TRBJ1-5; the D gene is possibly TRBD1 (6 bases). CDR3 length: 15 residues. CDR1 and CDR2 from the germline V gene are SGHTA and FQGNSA. V shed 7 bases and J shed 2 bases, with 15 bases lying between them.

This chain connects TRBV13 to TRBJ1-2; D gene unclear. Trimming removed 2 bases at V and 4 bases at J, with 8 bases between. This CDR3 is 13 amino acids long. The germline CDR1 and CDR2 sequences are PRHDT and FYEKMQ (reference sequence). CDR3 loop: CASSLRVTYGYTF. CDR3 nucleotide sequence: TGTGCCAGCAGCTTAAGAGTAACCTATGGCTACACCTTC.

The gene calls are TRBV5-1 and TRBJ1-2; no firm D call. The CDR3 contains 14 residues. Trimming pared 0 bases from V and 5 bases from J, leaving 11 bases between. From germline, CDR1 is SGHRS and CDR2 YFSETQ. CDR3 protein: CASSLGGFSYGYTF. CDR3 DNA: TGCGCCAGCAGCTTGGGAGGGTTTAGTTATGGCTACACCTTC.

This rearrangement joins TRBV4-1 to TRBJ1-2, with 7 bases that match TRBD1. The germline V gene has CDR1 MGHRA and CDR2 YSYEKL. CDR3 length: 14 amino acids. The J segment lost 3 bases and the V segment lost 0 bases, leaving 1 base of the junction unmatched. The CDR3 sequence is CASSQDGTDYGYTF. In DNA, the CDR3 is TGCGCCAGCAGCCAAGATGGGACAGACTATGGCTACACCTTC.

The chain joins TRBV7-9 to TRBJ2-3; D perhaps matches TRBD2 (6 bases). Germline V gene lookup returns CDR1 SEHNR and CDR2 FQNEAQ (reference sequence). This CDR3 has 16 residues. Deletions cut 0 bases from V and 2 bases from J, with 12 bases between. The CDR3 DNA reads TGTGCCAGCAGCTTAGCGCCGGGGGAGGTCACAGATACGCAGTATTTT. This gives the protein CASSLAPGEVTDTQYF.

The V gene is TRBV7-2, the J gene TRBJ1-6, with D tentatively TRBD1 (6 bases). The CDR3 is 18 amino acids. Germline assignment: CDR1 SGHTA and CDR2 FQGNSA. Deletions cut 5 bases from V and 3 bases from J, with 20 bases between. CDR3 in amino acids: CASSPDRHERGYNSPLHF. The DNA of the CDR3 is TGTGCCAGCAGCCCGGACAGACATGAGCGGGGCTATAATTCACCCCTCCACTTT.

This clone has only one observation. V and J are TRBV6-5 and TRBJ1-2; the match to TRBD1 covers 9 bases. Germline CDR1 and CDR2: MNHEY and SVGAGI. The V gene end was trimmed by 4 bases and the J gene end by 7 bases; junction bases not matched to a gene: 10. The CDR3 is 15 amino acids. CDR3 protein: CASSWDRDSSVGYTF. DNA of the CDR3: TGTGCCAGCAGTTGGGACAGGGATAGTTCGGTTGGCTACACCTTC.

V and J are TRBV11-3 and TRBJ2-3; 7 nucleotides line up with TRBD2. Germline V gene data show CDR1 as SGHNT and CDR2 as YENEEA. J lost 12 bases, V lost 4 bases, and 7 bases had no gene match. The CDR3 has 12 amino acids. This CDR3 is CASSSKREKQYF. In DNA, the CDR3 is TGTGCCAGCAGCTCTAAGCGGGAAAAACAGTATTTT.

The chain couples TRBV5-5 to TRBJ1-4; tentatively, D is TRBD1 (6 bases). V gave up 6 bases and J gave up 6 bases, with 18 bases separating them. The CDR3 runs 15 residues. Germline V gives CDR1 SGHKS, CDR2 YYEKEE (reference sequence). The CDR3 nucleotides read TGTGCCAGCACCCTTGATGGGGGCTTGGATGAAAAACTGTTTTTT. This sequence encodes CASTLDGGLDEKLFF.

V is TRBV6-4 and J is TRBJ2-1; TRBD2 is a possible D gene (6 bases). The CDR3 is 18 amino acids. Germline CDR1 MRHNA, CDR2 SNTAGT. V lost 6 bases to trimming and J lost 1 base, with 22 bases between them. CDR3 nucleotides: TGTGCCAGCAGCGGAGGGACCTCCGGGAGCCCATCCTACAATGAGCAGTTCTTC. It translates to CASSGGTSGSPSYNEQFF.

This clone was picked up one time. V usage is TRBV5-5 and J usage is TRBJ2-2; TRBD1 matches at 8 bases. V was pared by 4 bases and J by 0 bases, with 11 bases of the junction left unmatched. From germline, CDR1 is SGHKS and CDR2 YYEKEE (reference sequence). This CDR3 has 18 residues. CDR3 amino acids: CASSPGQAFFANTGELFF. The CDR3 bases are TGTGCCAGCAGCCCGGGACAGGCTTTCTTCGCGAACACCGGGGAGCTGTTTTTT.

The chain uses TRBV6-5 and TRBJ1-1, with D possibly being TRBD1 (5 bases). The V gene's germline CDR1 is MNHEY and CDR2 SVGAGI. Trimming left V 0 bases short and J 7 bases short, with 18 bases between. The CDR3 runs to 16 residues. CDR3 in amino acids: CASSYSSRGMRNEAFF. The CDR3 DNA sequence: TGTGCCAGCAGTTACTCTAGCCGGGGGATGCGGAATGAAGCTTTCTTT.

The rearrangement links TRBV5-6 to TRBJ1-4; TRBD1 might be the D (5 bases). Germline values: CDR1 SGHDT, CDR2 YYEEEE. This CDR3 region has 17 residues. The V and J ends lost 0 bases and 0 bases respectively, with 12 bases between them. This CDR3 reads CASSLEPDSATNEKLFF. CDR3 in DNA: TGTGCCAGCAGCTTGGAACCAGACAGTGCAACTAATGAAAAACTGTTTTTT.

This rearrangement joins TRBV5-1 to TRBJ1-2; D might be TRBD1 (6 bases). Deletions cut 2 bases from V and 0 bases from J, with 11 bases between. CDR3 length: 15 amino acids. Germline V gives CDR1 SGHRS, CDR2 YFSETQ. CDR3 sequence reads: CASSFRDTANYGYTF. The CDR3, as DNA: TGCGCCAGCAGCTTCCGGGACACCGCTAACTATGGCTACACCTTC.

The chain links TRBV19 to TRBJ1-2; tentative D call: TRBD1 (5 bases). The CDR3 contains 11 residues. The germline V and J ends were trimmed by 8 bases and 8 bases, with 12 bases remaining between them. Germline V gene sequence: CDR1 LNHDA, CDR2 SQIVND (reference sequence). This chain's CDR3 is CASWWQGGYTF. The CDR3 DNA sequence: TGTGCCAGTTGGTGGCAGGGAGGCTACACCTTC.

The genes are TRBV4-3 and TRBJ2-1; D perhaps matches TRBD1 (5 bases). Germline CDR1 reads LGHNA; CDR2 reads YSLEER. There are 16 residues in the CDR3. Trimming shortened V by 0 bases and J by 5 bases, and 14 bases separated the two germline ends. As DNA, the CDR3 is TGCGCCAGCAGCCAAGATCAGGGTAGGGGTAACAATGAGCAGTTCTTC. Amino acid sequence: CASSQDQGRGNNEQFF.

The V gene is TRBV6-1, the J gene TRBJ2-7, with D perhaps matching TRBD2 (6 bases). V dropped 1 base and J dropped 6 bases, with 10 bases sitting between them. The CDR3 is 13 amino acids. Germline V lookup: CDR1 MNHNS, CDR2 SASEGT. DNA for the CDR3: TGTGCCAGCAGTGAAGACGGGGGAGGCGAGCAGTACTTC. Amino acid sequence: CASSEDGGGEQYF.

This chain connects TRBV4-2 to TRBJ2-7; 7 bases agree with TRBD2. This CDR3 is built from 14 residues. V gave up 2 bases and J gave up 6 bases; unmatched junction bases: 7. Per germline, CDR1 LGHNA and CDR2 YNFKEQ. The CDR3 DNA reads TGTGCCAGCAGCCAACCGTGGACTAGGAGCGAGCAGTACTTC. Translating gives CASSQPWTRSEQYF.

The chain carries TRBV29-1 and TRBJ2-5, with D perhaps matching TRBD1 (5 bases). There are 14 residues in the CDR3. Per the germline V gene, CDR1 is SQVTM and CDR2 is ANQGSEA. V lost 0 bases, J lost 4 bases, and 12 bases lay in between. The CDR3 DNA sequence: TGCAGCGTTGAAGAGGGCAGGGTTAGAGAGACCCAGTACTTC. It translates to CSVEEGRVRETQYF.

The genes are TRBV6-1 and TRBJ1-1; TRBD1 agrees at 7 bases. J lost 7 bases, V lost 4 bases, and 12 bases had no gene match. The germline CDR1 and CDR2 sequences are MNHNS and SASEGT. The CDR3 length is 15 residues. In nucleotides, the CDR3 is TGTGCCAGCAGTGGGACCCCTACCACAGGGGTTGAAGCTTTCTTT. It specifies CASSGTPTTGVEAFF.